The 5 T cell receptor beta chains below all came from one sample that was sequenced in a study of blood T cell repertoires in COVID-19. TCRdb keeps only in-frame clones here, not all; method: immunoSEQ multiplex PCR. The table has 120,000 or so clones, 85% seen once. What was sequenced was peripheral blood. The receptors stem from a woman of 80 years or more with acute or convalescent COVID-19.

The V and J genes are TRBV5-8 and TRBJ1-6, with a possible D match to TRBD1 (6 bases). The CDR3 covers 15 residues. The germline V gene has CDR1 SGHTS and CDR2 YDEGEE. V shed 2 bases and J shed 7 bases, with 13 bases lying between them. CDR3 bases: TGTGCCAGCAGCTTCGGCCAGGGGAGAAATTCACCCCTCCACTTT. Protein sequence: CASSFGQGRNSPLHF.

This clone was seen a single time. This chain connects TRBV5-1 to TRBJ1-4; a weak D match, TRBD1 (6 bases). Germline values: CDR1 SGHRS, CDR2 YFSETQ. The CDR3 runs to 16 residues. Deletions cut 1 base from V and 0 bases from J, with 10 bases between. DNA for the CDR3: TGCGCCAGCAGCTTGACAGGGTCCGCAACTAATGAAAAACTGTTTTTT. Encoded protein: CASSLTGSATNEKLFF.

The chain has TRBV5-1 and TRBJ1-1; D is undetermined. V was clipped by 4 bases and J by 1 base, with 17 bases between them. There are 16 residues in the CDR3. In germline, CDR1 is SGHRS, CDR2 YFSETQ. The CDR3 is CASSLTLPTENTEAFF. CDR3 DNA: TGCGCCAGCAGCCTTACCCTTCCGACTGAGAACACTGAAGCTTTCTTT.

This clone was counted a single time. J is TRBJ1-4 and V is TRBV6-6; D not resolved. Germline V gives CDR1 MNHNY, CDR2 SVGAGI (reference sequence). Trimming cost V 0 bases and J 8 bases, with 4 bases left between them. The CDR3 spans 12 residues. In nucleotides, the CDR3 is TGTGCCAGCAGTTACTCGGGCGAAAAACTGTTTTTT. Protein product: CASSYSGEKLFF.

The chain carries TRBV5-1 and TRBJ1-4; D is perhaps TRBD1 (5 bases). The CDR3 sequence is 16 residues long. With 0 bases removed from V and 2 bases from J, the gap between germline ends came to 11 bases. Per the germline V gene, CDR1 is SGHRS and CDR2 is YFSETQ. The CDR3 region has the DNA TGCGCCAGCAGCTTGGCTTGGGCAGGGACTAATGAAAAACTGTTTTTT. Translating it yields CASSLAWAGTNEKLFF.